A selection of T cell receptor beta chains follows, all from one sample in a study of identical twins. TCRdb re-called the 5' RACE reads through MiXCR, storing one row per CDR3 protein. The repertoire consists of approximately 680,000 distinct CDR3 sequences, with about 7.6% occurring once and the leading ten covering roughly 1.6%. This sample also appeared in a second study, on yellow fever vaccine responses in identical twins.

The sample consisted of PBMCs. These receptors were obtained from a woman aged 18-30 years in good health. The CDR3 runs from the conserved cysteine through the conserved F or W. Fields, in order: D gene, V gene, J gene, clone size, CDR3 DNA, CDR3 protein. A D gene is named only where the DNA matches it firmly. Only some rows state a clone size, as once, few, many or a class for expanded clones.

>TRBD1|TRBV7-3|TRBJ2-1|many
TGTGCCAGCAGCTTACTGCGACAGGGGGACAATGAGCAGTTCTTC
CASSLLRQGDNEQFF
>TRBD1|TRBV7-8|TRBJ2-7|few
TGTGCCAGCAGCGCTAGGACAGGGGCCTACGAGCAGTACTTC
CASSARTGAYEQYF
>NA|TRBV5-1|TRBJ2-3|NA
TGCGCCAGCAGCTTCGACGGGACGTCCACGGGTACGCAGTATTTT
CASSFDGTSTGTQYF
>NA|TRBV27|TRBJ1-4|many
TGTGCCAGCAGTTTATCGGTCCATCTGAGGGATGAAAAACTGTTTTTT
CASSLSVHLRDEKLFF
>NA|TRBV5-1|TRBJ2-7|many
TGCGCCAGCAGCTTGGAAAACTACGAGCAGTACTTC
CASSLENYEQYF
>NA|TRBV5-1|TRBJ2-1|NA
TGCGCCAGCAGCTTGGAGGGACGGTTGGGGGTGAATGAGCAGTTCTTC
CASSLEGRLGVNEQFF
>TRBD1|TRBV6-2/TRBV6-3|TRBJ1-1|NA
TGTGCCAGCACATGGGGCACAGGGGGAGAAGCTTTCTTT
CASTWGTGGEAFF
>NA|TRBV20-1|TRBJ2-1|NA
TGCAGTGCCCAATCTGAGGGGGAGCAGTTCTTC
CSAQSEGEQFF
>TRBD1|TRBV5-6|TRBJ1-4|many
TGTGCCAGCAGCACAAACAGGGGGTTGCGGGAAAAACTGTTTTTT
CASSTNRGLREKLFF
>NA|TRBV7-9|TRBJ1-2|many
TGTGCCAGCAGCTTCGTACAGCCTATATATGGCTACACCTTC
CASSFVQPIYGYTF
>TRBD2|TRBV12-3/TRBV12-4|TRBJ2-2|many
TGTGCCAGCAGGACTAGCGGGAGAGGGACCACCGGGGAGCTGTTTTTT
CASRTSGRGTTGELFF
>NA|TRBV12-3/TRBV12-4|TRBJ1-5|many
TGTGCCAGCAGTTTGAAAGATCAGCCCCAGCATTTT
CASSLKDQPQHF
>TRBD2|TRBV6-5|TRBJ2-1|few
TGTGCCAGCAGTTACTCGTTAGCGGGAGCTGAACCCTCGTACAATGAGCAGTTCTTC
CASSYSLAGAEPSYNEQFF
>NA|TRBV5-1|TRBJ2-7|many
TGCGCCAGCAGCTTCGGTTTGTCCTACGAGCAGTACTTC
CASSFGLSYEQYF
>NA|TRBV2|TRBJ2-3|many
TGTGCCAGCAGTGAACCACGGGTAGGGACAGATACGCAGTATTTT
CASSEPRVGTDTQYF
>NA|TRBV27|TRBJ2-2|few
TGTGCCAGCAGTTTTCAGAACACCGGGGAGCTGTTTTTT
CASSFQNTGELFF
>NA|TRBV4-2|TRBJ2-2|NA
TGTGCCAGCAGCCAAGATACGGGGAACGGGGAGCTGTTTTTT
CASSQDTGNGELFF
>NA|TRBV5-1|TRBJ2-6|few
TGCGCCAGCAGCCCGAGGGGGGGGAACGGGGCCAACGTCCTGACTTTC
CASSPRGGNGANVLTF
>NA|TRBV5-1|TRBJ2-3|many
TGCGCCAGCAGCTTGGGGGCACCAACCACAGATACGCAGTATTTT
CASSLGAPTTDTQYF
>NA|TRBV11-2|TRBJ2-5|NA
TGTGCCAGCGGACGCCGTGGACGGGAGTACCAAGAGACCCAGTACTTC
CASGRRGREYQETQYF
>TRBD1|TRBV7-8|TRBJ1-6|many
TGTGCCAGCAGCTCGTTACAGGGGGCGGTTAATTCACCCCTCCACTTT
CASSSLQGAVNSPLHF
>NA|TRBV20-1|TRBJ2-7|NA
TGCAGTGCTACTCGGGGCGAGCAGTACTTC
CSATRGEQYF
>NA|TRBV6-5|TRBJ1-4|many
TGTGCCAGCAGTTACTTCGGGGGCGGTGAAAAACTGTTTTTT
CASSYFGGGEKLFF
>NA|TRBV5-6|TRBJ2-1|many
TGTGCCAGCAGCTTAGGACAGTACAATGAGCAGTTCTTC
CASSLGQYNEQFF
>NA|TRBV7-9|TRBJ2-7|NA
TGTGCCAGCAGCTTAGGCAGGGCGGGGGAGCAGTACTTC
CASSLGRAGEQYF
>NA|TRBV18|TRBJ2-5|many
TGTGCCAGCTCACCAAGCCAAGAGACCCAGTACTTC
CASSPSQETQYF
>NA|TRBV5-1|TRBJ2-5|NA
TGCGCCAGCAGTGAGCTCTGGGGCCAAGAGACCCAGTACTTC
CASSELWGQETQYF
>TRBD2|TRBV27|TRBJ2-1|NA
TGTGCCAGCAGTTCCGAATCCGGCGGGGGACGCTCCTACAATGAGCAGTTCTTC
CASSSESGGGRSYNEQFF
>TRBD2|TRBV10-3|TRBJ2-7|few
TGTGCCATCAGTGAGCCGGGACTAGCGGACTACGAGCAGTACTTC
CAISEPGLADYEQYF
>NA|TRBV19|TRBJ2-1|NA
TGTGCCAGTAGTATTATAGCGGACAATGAGCAGTTCTTC
CASSIIADNEQFF
>NA|TRBV12-3/TRBV12-4|TRBJ2-1|many
TGTGCCAGCAGTTTTTCTGGGGGCTCGCGAAACAATGAGCAGTTCTTC
CASSFSGGSRNNEQFF
>NA|TRBV9|TRBJ1-5|NA
TGTGCCAGCAGCGTAGGAGGGTTAGGCCAGCCCCAGCATTTT
CASSVGGLGQPQHF
>NA|TRBV11-3|TRBJ2-5|NA
TGTGCCAGCAGCAATGGCGGATGGGGGCAAGCACAAGAGACCCAGTACTTC
CASSNGGWGQAQETQYF
>NA|TRBV6-1|TRBJ1-2|NA
TGTGCCAGCAGTGAACGACAGCCTGTTTTCTATGGCTACACCTTC
CASSERQPVFYGYTF
>TRBD1|TRBV28|TRBJ1-5|many
TGTGCCAGCAGACTAGCACGGGACAGGGCGTTGCGCAATCAGCCCCAGCATTTT
CASRLARDRALRNQPQHF
>TRBD2|TRBV12-3/TRBV12-4|TRBJ2-5|few
TGTGCCAGCAGTTCGACTAGCGGGGGGGCTAGAGAGACCCAGTACTTC
CASSSTSGGARETQYF
>NA|TRBV13|TRBJ2-1|few
TGTGCCAGCAGCCCTCCCGGGACATTACCCTACAATGAGCAGTTCTTC
CASSPPGTLPYNEQFF
>NA|TRBV15|TRBJ1-1|few
TGTGCCACCAGCCCCCGCCGTAACTCGAACACTGAAGCTTTCTTT
CATSPRRNSNTEAFF
>TRBD2|TRBV6-1|TRBJ2-1|many
TGTGCCAGCACCTGGACTAGCGGGGGGGTCTACAATGAGCAGTTCTTC
CASTWTSGGVYNEQFF
>TRBD1|TRBV24-1|TRBJ2-1|many
TGTGCCACCAGTGCCGGCGGGACAGGACAAGACAATGAGCAGTTCTTC
CATSAGGTGQDNEQFF
>TRBD1|TRBV20-1|TRBJ2-3|NA
TGCAGTGTTGACAGGGAGAGCACAGATACGCAGTATTTT
CSVDRESTDTQYF
>NA|TRBV20-1|TRBJ2-3|NA
TGCAGTGCCCTCGGACTGGCAAGCACAGATACGCAGTATTTT
CSALGLASTDTQYF
>NA|TRBV6-2/TRBV6-3|TRBJ1-1|NA
TGTGCCAGCAGTTACGGGATATTCACTGAAGCTTTCTTT
CASSYGIFTEAFF
>NA|TRBV11-2|TRBJ2-7|many
TGTGCCAGCAGCTTAGTCAGATCCTACGAGCAGTACTTC
CASSLVRSYEQYF
>NA|TRBV12-3/TRBV12-4|TRBJ2-1|NA
TGTGCCAGCTCAATAGACTCTCCCAATGAGCAGTTCTTC
CASSIDSPNEQFF
>TRBD2|TRBV12-3/TRBV12-4|TRBJ2-1|few
TGTGCCAGCGGGGGACTAGCGGGGGGCCAAAACCTTAATGAGCAGTTCTTC
CASGGLAGGQNLNEQFF
>NA|TRBV24-1|TRBJ2-1|many
TGTGCCACCAGTGATTTAGACAGAGGCAATGAGCAGTTCTTC
CATSDLDRGNEQFF
>NA|TRBV12-3/TRBV12-4|TRBJ2-2|many
TGTGCCAGCACTCCTTTAGCGAGGGGGTCTTCGAACACCGGGGAGCTGTTTTTT
CASTPLARGSSNTGELFF
>TRBD1|TRBV16|TRBJ2-3|NA
TGTGCCAGCAGCCATCCAGAGGTCGTGAGGGGGCGGACAGATACGCAGTATTTT
CASSHPEVVRGRTDTQYF
>NA|TRBV18|TRBJ2-3|NA
TGTGCCAGCTCACCCCTGCTGGGGATAGATACGCAGTATTTT
CASSPLLGIDTQYF
>TRBD2|TRBV12-3/TRBV12-4|TRBJ2-1|NA
TGTGCCAGCAGTTTTGTGGCGGGGGCCTACAATGAGCAGTTCTTC
CASSFVAGAYNEQFF
>TRBD1|TRBV2|TRBJ2-1|many
TGTGCCAGCAGTGTACTCGACAGGGGAGGTAATGAGCAGTTCTTC
CASSVLDRGGNEQFF
>TRBD1|TRBV27|TRBJ1-6|NA
TGTGCCAGCACCCTATGGGGGACAGGGGCTTCACCCCTCCACTTT
CASTLWGTGASPLHF
>NA|TRBV6-5|TRBJ1-1|NA
TGTGCCAGCAGTTACTCGAGGGTTAGTCCTGAAGCTTTCTTT
CASSYSRVSPEAFF
>TRBD1|TRBV20-1|TRBJ2-5|many
TGCAGTGCTCTAATCTGGGACAGGGGGCAAGAGACCCAGTACTTC
CSALIWDRGQETQYF
>TRBD2|TRBV11-2|TRBJ2-7|NA
TGTGCCAGCAGGAGGGGTAGCGGGACCTACGAGCAGTACTTC
CASRRGSGTYEQYF
>NA|TRBV15|TRBJ2-7|few
TGTGCCACCAGCAGAGTCGTGAGTAACTACGAGCAGTACTTC
CATSRVVSNYEQYF
>TRBD2|TRBV4-1|TRBJ2-4|few
TGCGCCAGCAGCCAATCTATTCTAGCGGGGGGCGACATGGCCAAAAACATTCAGTACTTC
CASSQSILAGGDMAKNIQYF
>TRBD2|TRBV20-1|TRBJ2-3|many
TGCAGTGCTAAACGGGAGGCTGCGAGAGATACGCAGTATTTT
CSAKREAARDTQYF
>TRBD1|TRBV7-9|TRBJ2-7|many
TGTGCCAGCGGACGGGACAGTAACTACGAGCAGTACTTC
CASGRDSNYEQYF